This T cell receptor beta chain comes out of a study of Graves' ophthalmopathy and Graves' hyperthyroidism. Points from the study as a whole: Blood shared most expanded thyroid clonotypes above 0.001 frequency.

This clonotype was detected ten times or more. The antigen is unknown. Researchers took RNA transcripts and amplified TCR beta CDR3 regions from them. First-round RT-PCR relied on HTBI primers, and a second-round multiplex PCR came next. TCRdb passed the multiplex PCR reads through MiXCR, listing each CDR3 protein once. The table shows hundreds of thousands of distinct CDR3 sequences, with 22% occurring only once. V was clipped by 0 bases and J by 4 bases, with 16 bases between them. Germline values: CDR1 SGHDT, CDR2 YYEEEE. The CDR3 has 16 residues. The V gene is TRBV5-6, the J gene TRBJ1-2; D not certain. The sequence was collected from a woman in her late teens or twenties with stable Graves' hyperthyroidism. Some clones in this sample may be carry-over from other donors' samples. Sequenced: peripheral blood. CDR3 amino acids: CASSLGSGARFYGYTF. CDR3 coding DNA: TGTGCCAGCAGCTTGGGGTCAGGAGCACGATTCTATGGCTACACCTTC.